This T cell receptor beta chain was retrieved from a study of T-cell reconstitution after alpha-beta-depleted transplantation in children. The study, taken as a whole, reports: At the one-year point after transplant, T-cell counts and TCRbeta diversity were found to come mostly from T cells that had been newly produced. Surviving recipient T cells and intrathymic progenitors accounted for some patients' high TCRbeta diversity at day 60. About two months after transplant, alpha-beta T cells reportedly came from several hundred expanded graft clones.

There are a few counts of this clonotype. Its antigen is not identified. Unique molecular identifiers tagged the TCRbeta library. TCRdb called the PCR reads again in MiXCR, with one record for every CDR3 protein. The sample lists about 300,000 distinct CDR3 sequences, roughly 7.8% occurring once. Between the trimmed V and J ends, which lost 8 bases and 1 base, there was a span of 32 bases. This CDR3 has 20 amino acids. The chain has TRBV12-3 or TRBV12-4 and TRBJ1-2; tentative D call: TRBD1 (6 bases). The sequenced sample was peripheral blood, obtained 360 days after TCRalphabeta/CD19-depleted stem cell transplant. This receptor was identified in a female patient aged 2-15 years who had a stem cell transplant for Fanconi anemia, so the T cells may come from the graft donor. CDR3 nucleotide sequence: TGTGCCAGCGGGGGTTACCGAAGGACAGATTCTATCAGAAATAACTATGGCTACACCTTC. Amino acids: CASGGYRRTDSIRNNYGYTF.